This T cell receptor (beta chain) was identified during a study of blood T cell repertoires in COVID-19. This CDR3 region has 13 residues. With 4 bases removed from V and 4 bases from J, the gap between germline ends came to 13 bases. Per germline, CDR1 GTSNPN and CDR2 SVGIG (reference sequence). Data came from immunoSEQ multiplex PCR; TCRdb stores just in-frame clones and leaves some out. The sample yields about 160,000 clones, 85% seen once. Sequencing was done on a sample of peripheral blood. This chain joins TRBV30 and TRBJ1-2; weak D call: TRBD1 (5 bases). This clonotype was sampled from a human donor with acute or convalescent COVID-19. The donor label of this sample is uncertain. Here the CDR3 DNA reads TGTGCCTGGATTAACTGGAGGGGCTATGGCTACACCTTC. As protein: CAWINWRGYGYTF.